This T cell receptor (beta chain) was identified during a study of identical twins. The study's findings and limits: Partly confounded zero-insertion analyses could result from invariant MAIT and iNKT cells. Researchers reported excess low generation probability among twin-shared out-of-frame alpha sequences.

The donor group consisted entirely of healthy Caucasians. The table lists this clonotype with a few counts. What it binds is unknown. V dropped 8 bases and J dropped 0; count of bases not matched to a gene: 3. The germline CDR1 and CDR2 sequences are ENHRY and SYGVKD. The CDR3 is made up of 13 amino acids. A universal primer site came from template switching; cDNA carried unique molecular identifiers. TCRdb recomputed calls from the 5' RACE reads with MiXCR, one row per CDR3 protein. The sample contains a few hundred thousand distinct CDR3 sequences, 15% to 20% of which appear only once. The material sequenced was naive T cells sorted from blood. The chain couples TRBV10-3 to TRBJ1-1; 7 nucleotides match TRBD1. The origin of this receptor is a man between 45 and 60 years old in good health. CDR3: CAIAQGMNTEAFF. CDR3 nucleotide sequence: TGTGCCATCGCACAGGGGATGAACACTGAAGCTTTCTTT.